The rows below give T cell receptor beta chains drawn from one sample of a study of cytomegalovirus exposure and HLA in healthy donors. The protocol was immunoSEQ multiplex PCR, while the TCRdb copy is restricted to in-frame clones and leaves out a portion. The profile shows approximately 220,000 clones, approximately 83% of them singletons. The sequencing input was PBMCs. The receptor set was obtained from a boy younger than 10 in good health and CMV-seronegative. The CDR3 runs from the conserved cysteine through the conserved F or W. A D gene is named only where the DNA matches it firmly. The size of a clone is reported for some rows only, either as once, few or many, or as a class for expanded clones.

clone_size: -; j_call: TRBJ2-3; cdr3_length: 13; v_call: TRBV5-5; d_call: -; cdr3_nt: TGTGCCAGCAGCTTGTCTAGAGAAGATACGCAGTATTTT; cdr3_aa: CASSLSREDTQYF
clone_size: few; j_call: TRBJ2-7; cdr3_length: 13; v_call: TRBV5-6; d_call: TRBD1; cdr3_nt: TGTGCCAGCAGCCGAGACAGGGACTACGAGCAGTACTTC; cdr3_aa: CASSRDRDYEQYF
clone_size: -; j_call: TRBJ2-5; cdr3_length: 15; v_call: TRBV4-1; d_call: TRBD2; cdr3_nt: TGCGCCAGCAGCCAAGGGCTAGCGGCCCAAGAGACCCAGTACTTC; cdr3_aa: CASSQGLAAQETQYF
clone_size: -; j_call: TRBJ1-2; cdr3_length: 15; v_call: TRBV6-5; d_call: -; cdr3_nt: TGTGCCAGCAGCTCCAGACGTACAGTTAACTATGGCTACACCTTC; cdr3_aa: CASSSRRTVNYGYTF
clone_size: -; j_call: TRBJ2-3; cdr3_length: 15; v_call: TRBV6-5; d_call: TRBD1; cdr3_nt: TGTGCCAGCAGAGCCGGGACAGCTAGCACAGATACGCAGTATTTT; cdr3_aa: CASRAGTASTDTQYF
clone_size: -; j_call: TRBJ1-2; cdr3_length: 16; v_call: TRBV29-1; d_call: TRBD1; cdr3_nt: TGCAGCGTTAGACCACCGACAGGGGAATTGAGCTATGGCTACACCTTC; cdr3_aa: CSVRPPTGELSYGYTF
clone_size: -; j_call: TRBJ2-7; cdr3_length: 14; v_call: TRBV19; d_call: TRBD2; cdr3_nt: TGTGCCAGTAGTTATTCTAGCGGGCCCTACGAGCAGTACTTC; cdr3_aa: CASSYSSGPYEQYF
clone_size: -; j_call: TRBJ1-2; cdr3_length: 13; v_call: TRBV12-2; d_call: -; cdr3_nt: TGTGCAAGTCGCTTATGTCACACCTATGGCTACACCTTC; cdr3_aa: CASRLCHTYGYTF
clone_size: once; j_call: TRBJ1-5; cdr3_length: 15; v_call: TRBV9; d_call: -; cdr3_nt: TGTGCCAGCAGCCCCAGCATGGGGGCGGCTCAGCCCCAGCATTTT; cdr3_aa: CASSPSMGAAQPQHF
clone_size: few; j_call: TRBJ1-1; cdr3_length: 13; v_call: TRBV5-1; d_call: -; cdr3_nt: TGCGCCAGCAGCGCACGGGGAGGTACTGAAGCTTTCTTT; cdr3_aa: CASSARGGTEAFF
clone_size: -; j_call: TRBJ2-7; cdr3_length: 14; v_call: TRBV4-1; d_call: TRBD1; cdr3_nt: TGCGCCAGCAGCCCCGCCGGGACAGCCTACGAGCAGTACTTC; cdr3_aa: CASSPAGTAYEQYF
clone_size: -; j_call: TRBJ2-3; cdr3_length: 16; v_call: TRBV6-5; d_call: TRBD2; cdr3_nt: TGTGCCAGCAGTTACGCGCTAGCGGGGGGGCCAAATACGCAGTATTTT; cdr3_aa: CASSYALAGGPNTQYF
clone_size: -; j_call: TRBJ2-7; cdr3_length: 13; v_call: TRBV7-9; d_call: -; cdr3_nt: TGTGCCAGCAGCTCCCCCGGGGCCTACGAGCAGTACTTC; cdr3_aa: CASSSPGAYEQYF
clone_size: -; j_call: TRBJ2-1; cdr3_length: 16; v_call: TRBV4-1; d_call: -; cdr3_nt: TGCGCCAGCAGCCAAGCCCCATACGAAGGGGCCAATGAGCAGTTCTTC; cdr3_aa: CASSQAPYEGANEQFF
clone_size: once; j_call: TRBJ2-1; cdr3_length: 13; v_call: TRBV4-1; d_call: -; cdr3_nt: TGCGCCAGCAGCCCCCTAAGTCGAGACAAGTGGTTCTTC; cdr3_aa: CASSPLSRDKWFF
clone_size: -; j_call: TRBJ1-2; cdr3_length: 15; v_call: TRBV7-8; d_call: TRBD1; cdr3_nt: TGTGCCAGCAGCGAAACGACAGGGTCGGGCTATGGCTACACCTTC; cdr3_aa: CASSETTGSGYGYTF
clone_size: once; j_call: TRBJ2-7; cdr3_length: 12; v_call: TRBV5-4; d_call: -; cdr3_nt: TGTGCCAGCAGCATCCCTGGCCGCGAGCAGTACTTC; cdr3_aa: CASSIPGREQYF
clone_size: -; j_call: TRBJ1-2; cdr3_length: 13; v_call: TRBV6-5; d_call: TRBD1; cdr3_nt: TGTGCCAGCAGCCAGGGGGCGAGGTATGGCTACACCTTC; cdr3_aa: CASSQGARYGYTF
clone_size: -; j_call: TRBJ2-7; cdr3_length: 17; v_call: TRBV5-6; d_call: TRBD1; cdr3_nt: TGTGCCAGCAGCTACCCAGGGACAGGGGGAGGTGGAGACGAGCAGTACTTC; cdr3_aa: CASSYPGTGGGGDEQYF
clone_size: -; j_call: TRBJ1-4; cdr3_length: 13; v_call: TRBV19; d_call: TRBD1; cdr3_nt: TGTGCCAGCATGGACAGGGATAATGAAAAACTGTTTTTT; cdr3_aa: CASMDRDNEKLFF
clone_size: -; j_call: TRBJ2-7; cdr3_length: 14; v_call: TRBV6-5; d_call: -; cdr3_nt: TGTGCCAGCAGTGAAACTGGCAGGGTAAACGAGCAGTACTTC; cdr3_aa: CASSETGRVNEQYF
clone_size: -; j_call: TRBJ2-3; cdr3_length: 15; v_call: TRBV5-1; d_call: TRBD1; cdr3_nt: TGCGCCAGCAGCAAAGGACAGGGCAGCACAGATACGCAGTATTTT; cdr3_aa: CASSKGQGSTDTQYF
clone_size: -; j_call: TRBJ1-5; cdr3_length: 15; v_call: TRBV2; d_call: -; cdr3_nt: TGTGCCAGCAGTGATGAGAGGGATAGCAATCAGCCCCAGCATTTT; cdr3_aa: CASSDERDSNQPQHF
clone_size: -; j_call: TRBJ2-1; cdr3_length: 13; v_call: TRBV5-6; d_call: -; cdr3_nt: TGTGCCAGCAGCTTGGCGGCGGCAGCTGAGCAGTTCTTC; cdr3_aa: CASSLAAAAEQFF
clone_size: -; j_call: TRBJ2-7; cdr3_length: 15; v_call: TRBV4-1; d_call: -; cdr3_nt: TGCGCCAGCAGCCAAGGGGGCACTGTCTCCTACGAGCAGTACTTC; cdr3_aa: CASSQGGTVSYEQYF
clone_size: -; j_call: TRBJ1-1; cdr3_length: 16; v_call: TRBV7-9; d_call: -; cdr3_nt: TGTGCCAGCAGCGACTACAGCTACGGAAGTAACACTGAAGCTTTCTTT; cdr3_aa: CASSDYSYGSNTEAFF
clone_size: -; j_call: TRBJ1-2; cdr3_length: 15; v_call: TRBV19; d_call: -; cdr3_nt: TGTGCCAGTAGTGCCCGACAGGACGCTAACTATGGCTACACCTTC; cdr3_aa: CASSARQDANYGYTF
clone_size: -; j_call: TRBJ1-2; cdr3_length: 13; v_call: TRBV12-2; d_call: -; cdr3_nt: TGTGCAAGTCCCCGTACGGGGGATCGCGGCTACACCTTC; cdr3_aa: CASPRTGDRGYTF
clone_size: -; j_call: TRBJ2-1; cdr3_length: 15; v_call: TRBV5-6; d_call: -; cdr3_nt: TGTGCCAGCAGCTTCAGCAGGAGGGTTGTAGGTGAGCAGTTCTTC; cdr3_aa: CASSFSRRVVGEQFF
clone_size: -; j_call: TRBJ2-1; cdr3_length: 17; v_call: TRBV19; d_call: TRBD2; cdr3_nt: TGTGCCAGTACTCACTCCACGGGCAGCGGGGGGGCAAATGAGCAGTTCTTC; cdr3_aa: CASTHSTGSGGANEQFF
clone_size: -; j_call: TRBJ2-5; cdr3_length: 16; v_call: TRBV21-1; d_call: -; cdr3_nt: TGTGCCAGCAGCTCCCAAACTACAGGGGGCCGGAAGACCCAGTACTTC; cdr3_aa: CASSSQTTGGRKTQYF
clone_size: -; j_call: TRBJ2-1; cdr3_length: 15; v_call: TRBV4-1; d_call: -; cdr3_nt: TGCGCCAGCAGCCAAAACGTCGAGGACTACAATGAGCAGTTCTTC; cdr3_aa: CASSQNVEDYNEQFF